The entry that follows covers one T cell receptor beta chain sequence. Its target is unknown. This specimen comes from a study of beta chain features in type 1 diabetes. Study conclusions and caveats: TCRB CDR3s were moderately but significantly shorter in Type 1 diabetes patients in all four CD4+ subsets. The VDJ junctions of type 1 diabetes patients carried fewer insertions and more deletions.

The germline V and J ends were trimmed by 1 base and 6 bases, with 14 bases remaining between them. Germline V gives CDR1 SGHRS, CDR2 YFSETQ. The CDR3 contains 14 residues. As every portion of the isolated RNA was reverse transcribed, the sequencing read expressed TCRB transcripts. The protocol was immunoSEQ multiplex PCR, while the TCRdb copy is restricted to in-frame clones and leaves out a portion. The table includes a few hundred thousand clones, around 12% detected once. The gene calls are TRBV5-1 and TRBJ2-7, with D possibly matching TRBD1 (5 bases). Sample: naive CD4+ T cells from blood. This TCR derives from a man between 18 and 29 years old in good health. This CDR3 reads CASSLLPGSGEQYF. In DNA, the CDR3 is TGCGCCAGCAGCTTGTTGCCAGGGTCGGGCGAGCAGTACTTC.